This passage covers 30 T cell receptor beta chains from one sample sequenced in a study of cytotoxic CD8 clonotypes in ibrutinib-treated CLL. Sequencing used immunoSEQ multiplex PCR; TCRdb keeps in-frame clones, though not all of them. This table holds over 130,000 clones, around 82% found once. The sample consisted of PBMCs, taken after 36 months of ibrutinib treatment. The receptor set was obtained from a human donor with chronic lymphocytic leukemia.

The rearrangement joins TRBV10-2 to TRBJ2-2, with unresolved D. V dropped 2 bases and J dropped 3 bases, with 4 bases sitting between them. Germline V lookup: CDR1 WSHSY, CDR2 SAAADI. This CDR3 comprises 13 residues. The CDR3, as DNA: TGCGCCAGCAGTGAGCTATACACCGGGGAGCTGTTTTTT. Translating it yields CASSELYTGELFF.

This chain's CDR3 is CASSFLGGMEQYF. CDR3 bases: TGTGCCAGCAGCTTTTTGGGCGGGATGGAGCAGTACTTC. V is TRBV5-4 and J is TRBJ2-7; tentatively, D is TRBD2 (6 bases). Trimming took 2 bases from V and 7 from J, leaving 13 bases between them. This CDR3 has 13 residues. CDR1 and CDR2 from the germline V gene are SGHNT and YYREEE (reference sequence).

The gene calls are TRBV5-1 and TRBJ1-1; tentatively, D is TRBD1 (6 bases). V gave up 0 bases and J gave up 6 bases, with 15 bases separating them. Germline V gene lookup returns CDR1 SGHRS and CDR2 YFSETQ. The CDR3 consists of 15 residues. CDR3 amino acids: CASSLASGAVAEAFF. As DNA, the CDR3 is TGCGCCAGCAGCTTGGCCTCGGGGGCGGTGGCTGAAGCTTTCTTT. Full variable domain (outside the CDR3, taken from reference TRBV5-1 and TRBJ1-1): KAGVTQTPRYLIKTRGQQVTLSCSPISGHRSVSWYQQTPGQGLQFLFEYFSETQRNKGNFPGRFSGRQFSNSRSEMNVSTLELGDSALYLCASSLASGAVAEAFFGQGTRLTVV.

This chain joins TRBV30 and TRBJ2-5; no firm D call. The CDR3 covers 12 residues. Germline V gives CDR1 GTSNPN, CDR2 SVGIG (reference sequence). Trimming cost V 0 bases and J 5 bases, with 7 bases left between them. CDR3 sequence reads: CAWSVYWETQYF. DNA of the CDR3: TGTGCCTGGAGTGTCTATTGGGAGACCCAGTACTTC.

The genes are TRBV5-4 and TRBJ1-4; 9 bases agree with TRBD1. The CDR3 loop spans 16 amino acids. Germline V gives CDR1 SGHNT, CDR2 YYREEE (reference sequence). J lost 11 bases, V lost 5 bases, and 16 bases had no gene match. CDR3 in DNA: TGTGCCAGCAGTGCTAGACCGGGACAGGGAAAGAATAAACTGTTTTTT. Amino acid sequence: CASSARPGQGKNKLFF.

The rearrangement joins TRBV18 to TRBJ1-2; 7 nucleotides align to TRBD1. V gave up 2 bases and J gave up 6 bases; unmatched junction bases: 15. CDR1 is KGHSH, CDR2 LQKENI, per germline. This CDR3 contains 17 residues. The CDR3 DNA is TGTGCCAGCTCACCAAGATTACAGGGGTATTCCGGGGATGGCTACACCTTC. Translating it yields CASSPRLQGYSGDGYTF.

CDR3 DNA: TGTGCCAGCAGTTACGACGCAAAGGGATCTGGAAACACCATATATTTT. Translated, it gives CASSYDAKGSGNTIYF. The chain couples TRBV6-5 to TRBJ1-3; no definite D call. Germline V CDR1 and CDR2: MNHEY, SVGAGI. Trimming took 2 bases from V and 1 from J, leaving 12 bases between them. This CDR3 is built from 16 residues.

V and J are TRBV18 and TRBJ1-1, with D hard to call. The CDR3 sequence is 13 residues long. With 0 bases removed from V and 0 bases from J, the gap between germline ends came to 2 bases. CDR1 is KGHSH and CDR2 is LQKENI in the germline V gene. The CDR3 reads CASSPPMNTEAFF. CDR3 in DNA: TGTGCCAGCTCACCACCTATGAACACTGAAGCTTTCTTT.

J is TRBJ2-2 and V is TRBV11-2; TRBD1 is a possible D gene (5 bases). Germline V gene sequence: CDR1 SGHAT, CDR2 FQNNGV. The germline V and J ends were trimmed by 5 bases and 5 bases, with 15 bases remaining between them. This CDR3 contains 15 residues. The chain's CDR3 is CASSRRGRGTGELFF. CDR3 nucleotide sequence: TGTGCCAGCAGCCGGCGAGGTAGGGGTACCGGGGAGCTGTTTTTT.

CDR3 region: CSVASAGGYNEQFF. In DNA form, the CDR3 reads TGCAGCGTTGCATCAGCGGGTGGCTACAATGAGCAGTTCTTC. This chain connects TRBV29-1 to TRBJ2-1, with TRBD2 as a possible D gene (6 bases). From germline, CDR1 is SQVTM and CDR2 ANQGSEA. This CDR3 is built from 14 residues. Trimming pared 4 bases from V and 3 bases from J, leaving 13 bases between.

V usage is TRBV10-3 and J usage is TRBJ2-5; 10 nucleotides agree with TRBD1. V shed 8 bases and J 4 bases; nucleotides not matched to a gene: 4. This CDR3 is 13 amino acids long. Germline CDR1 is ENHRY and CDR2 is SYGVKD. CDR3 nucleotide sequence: TGTGCCATCGGACAGGGGGAGCGAGAGACCCAGTACTTC. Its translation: CAIGQGERETQYF.

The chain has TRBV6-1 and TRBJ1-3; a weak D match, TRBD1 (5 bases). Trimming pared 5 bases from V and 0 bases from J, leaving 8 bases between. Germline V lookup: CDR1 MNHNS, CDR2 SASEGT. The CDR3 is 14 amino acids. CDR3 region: CASSSGHSGNTIYF. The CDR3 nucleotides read TGTGCCAGCAGTTCGGGGCACTCTGGAAACACCATATATTTT.

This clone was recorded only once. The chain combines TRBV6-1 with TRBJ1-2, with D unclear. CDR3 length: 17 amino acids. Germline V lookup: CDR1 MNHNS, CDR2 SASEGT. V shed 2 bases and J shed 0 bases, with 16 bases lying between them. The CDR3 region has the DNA TGTGCCAGCAGTGAAAGCCCCGGTTTGGAAGCTAACTATGGCTACACCTTC. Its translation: CASSESPGLEANYGYTF.

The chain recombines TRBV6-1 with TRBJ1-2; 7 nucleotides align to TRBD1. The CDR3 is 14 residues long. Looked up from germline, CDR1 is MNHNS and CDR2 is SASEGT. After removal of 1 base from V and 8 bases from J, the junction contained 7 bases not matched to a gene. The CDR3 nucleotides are TGTGCCAGCAGTGAAGACAGGGGAATCAACGGCTACACCTTC. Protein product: CASSEDRGINGYTF.

The CDR3 DNA reads as TGTGCCAGCAGTTACCTTTCTAGCTTAGGAACAGATACGCAGTATTTT. It encodes CASSYLSSLGTDTQYF. The chain recombines TRBV6-5 with TRBJ2-3; perhaps TRBD2 as D (5 bases). This CDR3 region has 16 residues. The ends were cut back, 2 bases at V and 3 bases at J, with 15 bases in the middle. Germline assignment: CDR1 MNHEY and CDR2 SVGAGI.

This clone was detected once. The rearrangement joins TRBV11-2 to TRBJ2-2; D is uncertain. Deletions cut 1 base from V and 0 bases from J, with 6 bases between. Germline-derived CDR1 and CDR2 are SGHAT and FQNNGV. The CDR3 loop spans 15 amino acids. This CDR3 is CASSLGLTNTGELFF. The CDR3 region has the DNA TGTGCCAGCAGCTTAGGACTCACGAACACCGGGGAGCTGTTTTTT.

This chain's CDR3 is CASSHPWSSGRPATRTSTDTQYF. As DNA, the CDR3 is TGTGCCAGCAGCCACCCTTGGAGCAGCGGGAGGCCTGCAACAAGAACTAGCACAGATACGCAGTATTTT. The chain is built from TRBV9 and TRBJ2-3, with TRBD2 identical over 9 bases. Germline V gene data show CDR1 as SGDLS and CDR2 as YYNGEE. This CDR3 region has 23 residues. V lost 4 bases to trimming and J lost 0 bases; unmatched junction nucleotides: 27.

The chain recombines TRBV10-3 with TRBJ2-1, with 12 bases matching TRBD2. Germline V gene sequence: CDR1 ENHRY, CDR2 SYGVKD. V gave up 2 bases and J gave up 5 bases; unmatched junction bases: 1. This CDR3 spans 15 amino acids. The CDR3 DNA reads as TGTGCCATCAGTGAGCTAGCGGGAGGGAACAATGAGCAGTTCTTC. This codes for CAISELAGGNNEQFF.

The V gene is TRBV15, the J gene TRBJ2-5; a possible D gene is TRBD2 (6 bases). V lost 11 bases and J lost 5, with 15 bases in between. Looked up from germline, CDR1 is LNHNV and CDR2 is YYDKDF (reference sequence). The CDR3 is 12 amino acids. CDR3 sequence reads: CASSRDWETQYF. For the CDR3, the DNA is TGTGCCTCTTCAAGGGACTGGGAGACCCAGTACTTC.

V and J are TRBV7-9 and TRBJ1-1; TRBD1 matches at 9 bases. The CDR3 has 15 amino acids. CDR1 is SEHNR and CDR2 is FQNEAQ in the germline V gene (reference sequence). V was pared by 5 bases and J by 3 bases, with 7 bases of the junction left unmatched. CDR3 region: CASSGPGTGHTEAFF. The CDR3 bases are TGTGCCAGCAGCGGACCCGGGACAGGGCACACTGAAGCTTTCTTT.

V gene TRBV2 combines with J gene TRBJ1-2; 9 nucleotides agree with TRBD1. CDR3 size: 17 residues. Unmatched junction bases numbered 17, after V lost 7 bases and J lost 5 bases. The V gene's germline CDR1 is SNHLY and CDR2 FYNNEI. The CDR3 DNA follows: TGTGCCAGCATCCCACCCTGGGGGGACAGGGCTAGGTATGGCTACACCTTC. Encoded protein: CASIPPWGDRARYGYTF. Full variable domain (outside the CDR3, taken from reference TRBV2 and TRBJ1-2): EPEVTQTPSHQVTQMGQEVILRCVPISNHLYFYWYRQILGQKVEFLVSFYNNEISEKSEIFDDQFSVERPDGSNFTLKIRSTKLEDSAMYFCASIPPWGDRARYGYTFGSGTRLTVV.

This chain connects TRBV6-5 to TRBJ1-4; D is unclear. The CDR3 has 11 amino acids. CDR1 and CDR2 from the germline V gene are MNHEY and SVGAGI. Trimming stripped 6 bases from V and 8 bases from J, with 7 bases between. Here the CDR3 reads CASRFREKLFF. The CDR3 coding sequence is TGTGCCAGCAGATTCAGGGAAAAACTGTTTTTT.

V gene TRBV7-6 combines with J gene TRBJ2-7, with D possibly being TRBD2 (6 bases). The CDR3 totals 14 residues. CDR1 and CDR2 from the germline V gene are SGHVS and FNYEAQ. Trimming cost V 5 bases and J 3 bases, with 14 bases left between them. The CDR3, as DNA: TGTGCCAGCAGCCGAGAGGAGGGTCGCTACGAGCAGTACTTC. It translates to CASSREEGRYEQYF.

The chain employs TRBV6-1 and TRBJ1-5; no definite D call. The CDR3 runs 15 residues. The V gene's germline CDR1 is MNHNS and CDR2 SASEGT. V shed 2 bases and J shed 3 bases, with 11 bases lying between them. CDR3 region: CASSELLQYNQPQHF. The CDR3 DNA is TGTGCCAGCAGTGAATTACTACAGTACAATCAGCCCCAGCATTTT.

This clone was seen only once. CDR3 sequence reads: CASSGARGSYTGELFF. CDR3 DNA sequence: TGTGCCAGCAGTGGAGCCAGGGGGTCTTACACCGGGGAGCTGTTTTTT. The rearrangement links TRBV25-1 to TRBJ2-2, with TRBD1 identical over 7 bases. This CDR3 has 16 amino acids. Per the germline V gene, CDR1 is MGHDK and CDR2 is SYGVNS. The J segment lost 3 bases and the V segment lost 4 bases, leaving 8 bases of the junction unmatched.

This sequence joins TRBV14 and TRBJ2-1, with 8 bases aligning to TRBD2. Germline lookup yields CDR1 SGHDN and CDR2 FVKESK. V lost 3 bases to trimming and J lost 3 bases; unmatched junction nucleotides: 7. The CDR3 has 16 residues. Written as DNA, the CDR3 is TGTGCCAGCAGCCATGTCGGGAGGGCGGTCTACAATGAGCAGTTCTTC. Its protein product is CASSHVGRAVYNEQFF.

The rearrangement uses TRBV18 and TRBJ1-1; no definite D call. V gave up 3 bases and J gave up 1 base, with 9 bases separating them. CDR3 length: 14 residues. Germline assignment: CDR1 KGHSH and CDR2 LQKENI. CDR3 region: CASSPQQRNTEAFF. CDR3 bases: TGTGCCAGCTCACCGCAGCAGAGGAACACTGAAGCTTTCTTT.

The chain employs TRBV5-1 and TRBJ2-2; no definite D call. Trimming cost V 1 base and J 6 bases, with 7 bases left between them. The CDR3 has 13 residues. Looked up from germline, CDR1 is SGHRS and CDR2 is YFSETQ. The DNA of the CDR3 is TGCGCCAGCAGCTTGTCTCTGGCCGGGGAGCTGTTTTTT. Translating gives CASSLSLAGELFF.

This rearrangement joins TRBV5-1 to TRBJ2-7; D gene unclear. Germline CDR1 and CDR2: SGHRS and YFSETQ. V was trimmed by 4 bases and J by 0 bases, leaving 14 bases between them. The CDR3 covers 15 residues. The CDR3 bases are TGCGCCAGCAGCAACTTGGGAAGTAGCTCCTACGAGCAGTACTTC. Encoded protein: CASSNLGSSSYEQYF.

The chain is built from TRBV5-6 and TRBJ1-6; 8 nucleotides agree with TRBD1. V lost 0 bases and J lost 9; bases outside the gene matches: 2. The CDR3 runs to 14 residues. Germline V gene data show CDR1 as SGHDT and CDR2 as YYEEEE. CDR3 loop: CASSLARGRSPLHF. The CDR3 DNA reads TGTGCCAGCAGCTTGGCCAGGGGGCGTTCACCCCTCCACTTT.